This TCR beta chain was captured in a study of somatic mutations in cytotoxic T cells in rheumatoid arthritis (dated by TCRdb to 2015 to 2018). Regarding the study in general: Peripheral blood (30 ml EDTA) was collected from patients immediately after diagnosis and before any treatment began. The study asked whether expanded CD8+ T-cell clones in newly diagnosed, untreated rheumatoid arthritis carry somatic mutations, and used TCRB deep sequencing to characterize clonality. Patient and control groups had essentially identical median ages. A total of around 65 rheumatoid arthritis patients and 20 or so healthy controls underwent TCRB deep sequencing. Some T-cell populations stained with V beta antibodies were sorted by flow on a FACSAria II or Sony SH800 to nearly 100% purity, with sorted V beta1+ cells additionally subjected to TCRB sequencing. Results and caveats for the whole study, not just this receptor: The slight TRBV07 underrepresentation in patients was not adjusted for multiple comparisons. The largest CD8+ clone made up more than 20% of CD8+ cells in about an eighth of the roughly 65 patients, and blood and synovial fluid shared several identical CD8+ TCRB sequences. An increase of CD8+ clonality with age was seen in patients (Spearman r ~ 0.46) but not in healthy controls. CD8+ T-cell clonality did not differ significantly between rheumatoid arthritis patients and age-matched healthy controls. The antigen targets of the expanded CD8+ clones were unknown, and absence from virus-specific databases did not rule out viral specificity.

Its CDR3 holds 19 amino acids, cysteine through phenylalanine. Only the CDR3 DNA is retained, 57 bases long and in frame from the first base. The germline V gene (reference sequence) gives CDR1 as SEHNR and CDR2 as FQNEAQ. The V and J ends are trimmed by 0 bases and 0 bases, leaving 17 bases between them. CD4+ and CD8+ cells were isolated by positive magnetic bead selection on an AutoMACS, and purity was checked by flow cytometry. After a first flow cytometry screen using a TCR V beta antibody panel, clonal expansions were characterized through TCRB deep sequencing of sorted CD8+ fractions. Ficoll-Paque PLUS density gradient separation was used to isolate peripheral blood mononuclear cells. DNA was extracted from CD4-enriched, CD8-enriched or PBMC samples with Nucleospin Tissue or Tissue XS kits and quantified with a Qubit 2.0 fluorometer. Sequencing of TCRB CDR3 was done on genomic DNA with the immunoSEQ assay. Per the source publication's procedure: Published virus-specific TCRB sequences were compared with patient CD8+ clones larger than 1%, and only a few matches were found. Only productive TCRB rearrangements were included in the analyses. Clonality was expressed as a Shannon entropy-based productive clonality index, with each clone defined by a unique TCRB CDR3 sequence. The template counts of each clone relative to the total templates per sample were used to calculate repertoire overlap between two samples. V-gene usage from TCRB sequencing and V-gene usage measured by flow cytometry were correlated (Spearman r of about 0.61). TCRdb took this table from immuneACCESS and kept in-frame rearrangements with V and J called. Such tables lack part of the clones; where checked against another copy, unresolved V genes explain under half of the gap, and the rest is unexplained. V, J and clone size are those of that table, while D and trimming were read from the DNA. This sample comprises about 17,000 clones, approximately 80% of them detected only once. In total, the top ten clones hold roughly 9.4% of the sample.

Comment on this clone: Its specific antigen is unknown. Per-nucleotide qualities are absent, and no much larger clonotype sits a single base away.

This chain joins TRBV7-9 to TRBJ2-2; the D gene assignment is ambiguous. The receptor comes from an adult with rheumatoid arthritis. The sequenced sample consisted of CD8+ T cells sorted from blood. The nucleotide sequence is TGTGCCAGCAGCTTAGCCTCTACACAGCCGCACCCGAACACCGGGGAGCTGTTTTTT. This is translated as CASSLASTQPHPNTGELFF.